In its sample, the clone carrying this T cell receptor beta chain was seen a few times. As yet, its antigen is unknown. The data stem from a study of vaccination and CD4 T cells after COVID-19. About the research overall: Median time from second vaccine dose to sampling was about 77 days (14 to 241). Overlapping spike peptides served as the stimulus for the cells. These peptides came from SARS-CoV-2 and from the common cold coronaviruses HCoV-NL63, HCoV-OC43 and HCoV-229E.

Germline V CDR1 and CDR2: LNHDA, SQIVND (reference sequence). V shed 7 bases, J shed 4 bases, and the junction held 11 bases outside the gene matches. CDR3 length: 15 residues. Cultured CD4+ T-cell DNA underwent Oncomine TCR Beta short-read sequencing. MiXCR, run by TCRdb on the PCR reads, gives a single entry per CDR3 protein. The repertoire holds about 14,000 distinct CDR3 sequences, with around 60% as singletons. This sample's treatment: roughly 10-day PBMC culture with coronavirus spike peptide pools or control peptides (ViraFEST assay). This chain links TRBV19 with TRBJ1-1; 8 bases are a match to TRBD1. The source material was CD4+ T cells from blood, cultured in vitro. The TCR was taken from a human donor who had recovered from COVID-19. CDR3 loop: CASIGRGQESTEAFF. The CDR3 DNA reads TGTGCCAGTATAGGCAGGGGGCAGGAGAGCACTGAAGCTTTCTTT.